These 15 T cell receptor beta chains share one sample of origin, sequenced in a study of beta chain features in type 1 diabetes. Isolated RNA was reverse transcribed in full, so expressed TCRB transcripts were sequenced. TCRdb's table, derived via immunoSEQ multiplex PCR, lists solely in-frame clones and lacks some. The sample consists of about 350,000 clones, 15% to 20% of them appearing once. The sequencing input was naive CD4+ T cells from blood. These receptors were obtained from a woman younger than 30 in good health.

Here the CDR3 reads CASKSLGQYF. The CDR3 region has the DNA TGTGCCAGCAAGAGTCTCGGGCAGTACTTC. The chain joins TRBV25-1 to TRBJ2-7; D gene ambiguous. Germline V gene data show CDR1 as MGHDK and CDR2 as SYGVNS. Trimming took off 7 bases at V and 9 bases at J, with 10 bases between the two ends. This CDR3 comprises 10 residues.

This chain uses TRBV29-1 with TRBJ1-5; 7 bases agree with TRBD1. The CDR3 covers 13 residues. V lost 6 bases, J lost 2 bases, and 4 bases stayed unmatched. From germline, CDR1 is SQVTM and CDR2 ANQGSEA. The CDR3 nucleotides are TGCAGCGTAGTTACAGGGGGCAATCAGCCCCAGCATTTT. Protein sequence: CSVVTGGNQPQHF.

This chain joins TRBV14 and TRBJ2-7, with D perhaps TRBD1 (7 bases). Trimming pared 3 bases from V and 4 bases from J, leaving 19 bases between. The CDR3 has 16 residues. CDR1 and CDR2 from the germline V gene are SGHDN and FVKESK. CDR3 loop: CASSHGGQRSRYEQYF. In DNA form, the CDR3 reads TGTGCCAGCAGCCACGGGGGACAGCGCTCTCGATACGAGCAGTACTTC.

Only a few counts were recorded for this clone. Other DNA sequences in the same sample also yield this CDR3. The chain links TRBV18 to TRBJ2-7, with D maybe TRBD1 (5 bases). CDR1 is KGHSH and CDR2 is LQKENI in the germline V gene. This CDR3 is built from 12 residues. V lost 0 bases and J lost 6, with 6 bases in between. DNA for the CDR3: TGTGCCAGCTCACCACCAGGGGCCGAGCAGTACTTC. It codes for CASSPPGAEQYF.

The chain joins TRBV19 to TRBJ2-7, with 7 bases lining up with TRBD2. The CDR3 extends over 15 amino acids. V lost 3 bases to trimming and J lost 2 bases; unmatched junction nucleotides: 7. CDR1 and CDR2 (germline): LNHDA, SQIVND (reference sequence). As DNA, the CDR3 is TGTGCCAGTAGTATGACAGCGGGGTACACCTACGAGCAGTACTTC. It translates to CASSMTAGYTYEQYF. Variable domain in full (rest from reference TRBV19 and TRBJ2-7): DGGITQSPKYLFRKEGQNVTLSCEQNLNHDAMYWYRQDPGQGLRLIYYSQIVNDFQKGDIAEGYSVSREKKESFPLTVTSAQKNPTAFYLCASSMTAGYTYEQYFGPGTRLTVT.

This clone was detected only a few times. The chain employs TRBV4-2 and TRBJ2-7; D possibly corresponds to TRBD2 (5 bases). Germline V gene lookup returns CDR1 LGHNA and CDR2 YNFKEQ. The CDR3 totals 15 residues. V lost 0 bases, J lost 1 base, and 10 bases lay in between. CDR3 in amino acids: CASSQDRGTSYEQYF. Here the CDR3 DNA reads TGTGCCAGCAGCCAAGACCGGGGTACTTCCTACGAGCAGTACTTC.

This clone was recorded a few times. This chain joins TRBV7-8 and TRBJ2-2, with TRBD1 matching 7 bases. The CDR3 has 17 residues. Germline V lookup: CDR1 SGHVS, CDR2 FQNEAQ. Unmatched junction bases numbered 14, after V lost 5 bases and J lost 5 bases. The CDR3: CASSPTPRDRRTGELFF. CDR3 in DNA: TGTGCCAGCAGCCCAACTCCGAGGGACAGACGTACCGGGGAGCTGTTTTTT.

This clone came up a few times. V is TRBV30 and J is TRBJ1-1, with TRBD1 matching over 7 bases. The CDR3 spans 14 residues. The V gene's germline CDR1 is GTSNPN and CDR2 SVGIG (reference sequence). V trimming: 0 bases; J trimming: 5 bases; junction bases outside the gene matches: 6. CDR3 residues: CAWSVKGAWTEAFF. The CDR3 DNA is TGTGCCTGGAGTGTTAAGGGGGCTTGGACTGAAGCTTTCTTT.

The chain employs TRBV9 and TRBJ2-1; 7 nucleotides align to TRBD2. Trimming took 2 bases from V and 9 from J; bases not matched to a gene: 8. Germline loops: CDR1 SGDLS, CDR2 YYNGEE. This CDR3 is built from 14 residues. In nucleotides, the CDR3 is TGTGCCAGCAGCGTCAGATTCTCGGGGGGTGAGCAGTTCTTC. This translates into CASSVRFSGGEQFF.

This clone was seen a handful of times. V usage is TRBV7-9 and J usage is TRBJ2-5; no firm D call. The length of the CDR3 is 16 residues. V lost 0 bases, J lost 5 bases, and 16 bases lay in between. Germline assignment: CDR1 SEHNR and CDR2 FQNEAQ (reference sequence). CDR3 DNA sequence: TGTGCCAGCAGCTTAGCGTGGGCTACCATGGCGGAGACCCAGTACTTC. Translating it yields CASSLAWATMAETQYF.

This clone was seen more than once but under ten times. This rearrangement joins TRBV18 to TRBJ2-3; 8 nucleotides agree with TRBD1. Per the germline V gene, CDR1 is KGHSH and CDR2 is LQKENI. V lost 3 bases to trimming and J lost 0 bases; unmatched junction nucleotides: 2. The CDR3 extends over 15 amino acids. The CDR3 coding sequence is TGTGCCAGCTCACCGACAGGGGCTAGCACAGATACGCAGTATTTT. Protein sequence: CASSPTGASTDTQYF.

The V call is TRBV2, the J call TRBJ2-7; no firm D call. This CDR3 has 14 residues. CDR1 SNHLY and CDR2 FYNNEI come from the germline V gene. V lost 1 base to trimming and J lost 4 bases, with 11 bases between them. CDR3 nucleotides: TGTGCCAGCAGTGAAGGACTCCTCGGGTACGAGCAGTACTTC. Amino acid sequence: CASSEGLLGYEQYF.

The chain recombines TRBV7-9 with TRBJ1-1, with a tentative D call TRBD1 (5 bases). Germline loops: CDR1 SEHNR, CDR2 FQNEAQ (reference sequence). The CDR3 loop spans 14 amino acids. V was clipped by 7 bases and J by 1 base, with 13 bases between them. In nucleotides, the CDR3 is TGTGCCAGCAACCGAGATACAGGGAACACTGAAGCTTTCTTT. This gives the protein CASNRDTGNTEAFF.

This clone was observed a few times. The chain has TRBV5-1 and TRBJ2-1, with 8 nucleotides matching TRBD1. Germline values: CDR1 SGHRS, CDR2 YFSETQ. Germline trimming cut 1 base from V and 5 bases from J; bases unmatched to any gene: 5. The CDR3 consists of 15 residues. The CDR3 bases are TGCGCCAGCAGCTTGTGGGGGGACAGGAACAATGAGCAGTTCTTC. Amino acid sequence: CASSLWGDRNNEQFF.

The sample holds a few counts of this clone. The chain recombines TRBV4-2 with TRBJ2-5; D is perhaps TRBD1 (6 bases). The CDR3 extends over 18 amino acids. The V gene lost 4 bases and the J gene lost 3 bases, with 24 bases spanning the gap. Germline assignment: CDR1 LGHNA and CDR2 YNFKEQ. The CDR3 region is CASSRSERARGGEETQYF. The CDR3 bases are TGTGCCAGCAGCCGGTCAGAACGGGCCAGGGGCGGAGAAGAGACCCAGTACTTC.